Sequencing of this TCR beta chain was carried out in a study of patients and donors after allogeneic stem cell transplantation. One entry per CDR3 protein, called by TCRdb with MiXCR from the RT-PCR reads. Of 900,000 to 1,000,000 distinct CDR3 sequences detected, roughly 17% appear once; the ten largest clones hold 5.5% to 6.5%. The V and J ends lost 5 bases and 10 bases, in that order; junction bases with no gene match: 5. Germline-derived CDR1 and CDR2 are MNHNS and SASEGT. The CDR3 is made up of 13 amino acids. This chain connects TRBV6-1 to TRBJ1-1, with TRBD1 identical over 12 bases. Input material: blood, either unsorted or a sorted T cell fraction (not recorded which). This sequence originates from a human donor who was either an allogeneic HSCT recipient or a stem cell or donor lymphocyte infusion donor (not recorded which). It is not recorded whose cells these are; they may come from a transplant donor. The CDR3 nucleotides are TGTGCCAGCAGTCCGGGACAGGGGGCCGGAGCTTTCTTT. Translation gives CASSPGQGAGAFF.